Below are 5 T cell receptor beta chains sequenced from a single sample in a study of radiation and T cells in renal cell carcinoma (dated by TCRdb to between 2020 and 2021). In light of the paper, this sample's time point label describes: blood 4 weeks post-SBRT, at nephrectomy. Read against the paper, the sample's treatment or condition label means: 15 Gy SBRT to primary tumor, nephrectomy 4 weeks later. The library was generated by the immunoSEQ multiplex PCR assay. The clones in this table, taken by TCRdb from immuneACCESS, are in-frame only. Not every clone is retained; where verified, under half of the shortfall comes from an unresolved V gene, and the cause of the rest is unknown. The sample table holds about 86,000 clones, of which around four fifths were seen once. The ten largest make up 9.4% of the sample. Material: blood, obtained from a patient whose treatment included radiotherapy and nephrectomy. All receptors come from a man aged 50-59 years with renal cell carcinoma.

This clone was seen once. J is TRBJ1-1 and V is TRBV7-2; 11 bases agree with TRBD1. Germline V gene sequence: CDR1 SGHTA, CDR2 FQGNSA. The V segment lost 5 bases and the J segment 3 bases; nucleotides outside the gene matches: 5. The length of the CDR3 is 15 residues. The CDR3 region has the DNA TGTGCCAGCAGCGGACAGGGGGCGGGTTACACTGAAGCTTTCTTT. Amino acid sequence: CASSGQGAGYTEAFF.

This rearrangement joins TRBV18 to TRBJ1-1; D is ambiguous. Trimming cost V 0 bases and J 2 bases, with 10 bases left between them. The CDR3 covers 15 residues. The germline V gene encodes CDR1 KGHSH and CDR2 LQKENI. The CDR3 loop is CASSPPGRTNTEAFF. The CDR3 DNA sequence: TGTGCCAGCTCACCACCGGGCAGAACCAACACTGAAGCTTTCTTT.

This clone showed up many times. The V and J genes are TRBV5-5 and TRBJ1-6, with D perhaps matching TRBD1 (5 bases). V was cut by 1 base and J by 4 bases, with 12 bases left in between. CDR3 length: 16 residues. CDR1 and CDR2 from the germline V gene are SGHKS and YYEKEE (reference sequence). Here the CDR3 reads CASSLNPGTYNSPLHF. CDR3 bases: TGTGCCAGCAGCTTGAATCCCGGGACTTATAATTCACCCCTCCACTTT.

V gene TRBV9 combines with J gene TRBJ1-1, with TRBD1 matching 8 bases. From germline, CDR1 is SGDLS and CDR2 YYNGEE. CDR3 length: 14 residues. J gave up 5 bases and V 1 base, and 4 bases lay outside the gene matches. CDR3 nucleotides: TGTGCCAGCAGCGTACAGGGGGCGAGGACTGAAGCTTTCTTT. Its protein product is CASSVQGARTEAFF. Complete variable domain (other parts from reference TRBV9 and TRBJ1-1): DSGVTQTPKHLITATGQRVTLRCSPRSGDLSVYWYQQSLDQGLQFLIQYYNGEERAKGNILERFSAQQFPDLHSELNLSSLELGDSALYFCASSVQGARTEAFFGQGTRLTVV.

The rearrangement joins TRBV6-5 to TRBJ1-5; D possibly corresponds to TRBD1 (5 bases). The CDR3 is 15 amino acids. Germline CDR1 MNHEY, CDR2 SVGAGI. Trimming cost V 5 bases and J 3 bases, with 14 bases left between them. Written as DNA, the CDR3 is TGTGCCAGCAGTAACGCGGGACCGCCCAATCAGCCCCAGCATTTT. Translation: CASSNAGPPNQPQHF.